This TCR beta chain was found in a study of blood T cell repertoires in COVID-19. Study information: Sites in the United States, Italy and Spain provided acute and convalescent COVID-19 samples. In each case, the material was cDNA or gDNA derived from T cells, B-cell-depleted T cells, or PBMCs.

In the original processing: Scientists estimated how many nucleated cells there were by amplifying reference gene primers. Some clones are missing from TCRdb's copy, which holds only in-frame ones; the method was immunoSEQ multiplex PCR. V and J calls and clone size are as listed in that table; D and trimming were resolved from the DNA. The table lists around 270,000 clones, roughly 84% of them singletons. The CDR3 has 15 amino acids. Germline CDR1 is SGHRS and CDR2 is YFSETQ. Germline trimming cut 0 bases from V and 6 bases from J; bases unmatched to any gene: 2. The chain carries TRBV5-1 and TRBJ2-1; TRBD2 matches 11 bases. Sequencing was done on a sample of peripheral blood. This clonotype originated in a woman between 40 and 50 years old who had recovered from COVID-19. The CDR3: CASSLELAGVNEQFF. The CDR3 DNA sequence: TGCGCCAGCAGCTTGGAACTAGCGGGGGTCAATGAGCAGTTCTTC.